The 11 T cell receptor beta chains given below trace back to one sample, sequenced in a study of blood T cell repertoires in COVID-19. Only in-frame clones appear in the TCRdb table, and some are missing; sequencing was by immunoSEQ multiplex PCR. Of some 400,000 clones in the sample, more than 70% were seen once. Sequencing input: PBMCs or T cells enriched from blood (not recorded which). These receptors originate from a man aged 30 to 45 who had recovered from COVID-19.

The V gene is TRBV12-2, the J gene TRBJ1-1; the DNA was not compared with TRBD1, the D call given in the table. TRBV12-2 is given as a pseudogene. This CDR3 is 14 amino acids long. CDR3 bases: TGTGCAAGTCGCTTAGCGTCGATAGGGGGAGATGCTTTCTTT. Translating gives CASRLASIGGDAFF.

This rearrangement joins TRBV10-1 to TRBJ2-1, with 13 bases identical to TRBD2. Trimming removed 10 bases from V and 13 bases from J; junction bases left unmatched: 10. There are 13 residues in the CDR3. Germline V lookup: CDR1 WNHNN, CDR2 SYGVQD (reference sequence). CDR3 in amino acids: CATKRTSGGPQFF. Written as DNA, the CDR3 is TGCGCCACCAAACGGACTAGCGGGGGCCCACAGTTCTTC.

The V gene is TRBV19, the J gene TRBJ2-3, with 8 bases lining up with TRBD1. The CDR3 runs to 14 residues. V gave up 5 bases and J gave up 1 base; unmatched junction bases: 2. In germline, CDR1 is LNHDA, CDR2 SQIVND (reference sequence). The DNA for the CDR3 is TGTGCCAGTAGTCAGGACAGGGGCACAGATACGCAGTATTTT. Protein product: CASSQDRGTDTQYF.

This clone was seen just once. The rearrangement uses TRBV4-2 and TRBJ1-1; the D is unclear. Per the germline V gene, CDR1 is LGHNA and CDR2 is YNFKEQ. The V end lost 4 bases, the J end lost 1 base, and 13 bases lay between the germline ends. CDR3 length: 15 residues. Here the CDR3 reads CASSPRAGSNTEAFF. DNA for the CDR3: TGTGCCAGCAGCCCACGGGCGGGGTCGAACACTGAAGCTTTCTTT.

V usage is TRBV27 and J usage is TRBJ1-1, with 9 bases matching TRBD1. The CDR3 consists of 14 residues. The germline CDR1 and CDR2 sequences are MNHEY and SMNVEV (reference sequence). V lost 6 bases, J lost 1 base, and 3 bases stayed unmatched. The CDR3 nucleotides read TGTGCCAGCAGGTTGGGACAGGGGAACACTGAAGCTTTCTTT. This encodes CASRLGQGNTEAFF.

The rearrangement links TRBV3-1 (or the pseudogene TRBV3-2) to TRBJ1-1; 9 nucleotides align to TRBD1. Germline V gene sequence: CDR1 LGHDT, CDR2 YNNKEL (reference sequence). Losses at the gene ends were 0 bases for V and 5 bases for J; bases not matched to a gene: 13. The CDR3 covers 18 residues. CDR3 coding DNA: TGTGCCAGCAGCCAAGATACCGGGACAGGGAAGTTATGGACTGAAGCTTTCTTT. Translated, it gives CASSQDTGTGKLWTEAFF.

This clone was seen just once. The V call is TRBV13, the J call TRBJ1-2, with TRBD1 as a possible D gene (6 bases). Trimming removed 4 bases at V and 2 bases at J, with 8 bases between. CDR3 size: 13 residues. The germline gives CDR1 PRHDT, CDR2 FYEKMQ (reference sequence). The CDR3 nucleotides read TGTGCCAGCAGCTCGGACAGAAACTATGGCTACACCTTC. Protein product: CASSSDRNYGYTF.

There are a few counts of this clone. The CDR3 reads CASSTRTGGDEQYF. For the CDR3, the DNA is TGTGCCAGCAGCACACGGACAGGGGGCGACGAGCAGTACTTC. This chain joins TRBV7-9 and TRBJ2-7, with 11 bases fitting TRBD1. The CDR3 is 14 residues long. Germline trimming cut 5 bases from V and 5 bases from J; bases unmatched to any gene: 5. Germline loops: CDR1 SEHNR, CDR2 FQNEAQ (reference sequence).

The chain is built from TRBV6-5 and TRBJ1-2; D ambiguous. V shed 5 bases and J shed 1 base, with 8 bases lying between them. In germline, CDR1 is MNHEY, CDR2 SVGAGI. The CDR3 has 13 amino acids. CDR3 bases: TGTGCCAGCAGTCCCGAGTTTAACTATGGCTACACCTTC. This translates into CASSPEFNYGYTF.

The CDR3 is CASSRGGESSYNSPLHF. The CDR3 DNA sequence: TGTGCCAGCAGCCGAGGGGGAGAGAGCTCCTATAATTCACCCCTCCACTTT. The chain is built from TRBV4-2 and TRBJ1-6, with a tentative D call TRBD1 (6 bases). Germline CDR1 LGHNA, CDR2 YNFKEQ. This CDR3 is 17 amino acids long. Trimming left V 4 bases short and J 0 bases short, with 13 bases between.

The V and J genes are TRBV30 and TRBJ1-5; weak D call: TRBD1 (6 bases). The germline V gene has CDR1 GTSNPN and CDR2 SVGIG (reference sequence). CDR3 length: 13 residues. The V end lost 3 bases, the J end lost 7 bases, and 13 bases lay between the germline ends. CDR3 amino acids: CAWRQGGGQPQHF. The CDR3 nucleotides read TGTGCCTGGAGGCAAGGGGGGGGCCAGCCCCAGCATTTT. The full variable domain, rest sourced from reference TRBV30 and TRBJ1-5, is SQTIHQWPATLVQPVGSPLSLECTVEGTSNPNLYWYRQAAGRGLQLLFYSVGIGQISSEVPQNLSASRPQDRQFILSSKKLLLSDSGFYLCAWRQGGGQPQHFGDGTRLSIL.